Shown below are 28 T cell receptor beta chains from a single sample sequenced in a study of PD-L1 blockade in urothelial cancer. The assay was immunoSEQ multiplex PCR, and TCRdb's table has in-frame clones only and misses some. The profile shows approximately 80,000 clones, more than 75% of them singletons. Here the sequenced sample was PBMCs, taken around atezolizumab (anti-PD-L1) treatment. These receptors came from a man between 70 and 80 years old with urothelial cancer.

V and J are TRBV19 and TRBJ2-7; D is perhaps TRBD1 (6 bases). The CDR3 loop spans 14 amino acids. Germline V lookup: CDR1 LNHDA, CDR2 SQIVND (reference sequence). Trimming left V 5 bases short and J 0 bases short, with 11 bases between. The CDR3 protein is CASSPRTDSYEQYF. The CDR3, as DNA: TGTGCCAGTAGTCCTCGGACAGACTCCTACGAGCAGTACTTC.

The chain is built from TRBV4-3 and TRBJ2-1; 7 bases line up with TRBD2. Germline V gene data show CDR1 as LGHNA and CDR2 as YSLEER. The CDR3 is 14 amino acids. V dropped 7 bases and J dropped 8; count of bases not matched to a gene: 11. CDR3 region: CASNRWREMDEQFF. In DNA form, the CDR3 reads TGCGCCAGCAATCGGTGGCGGGAGATGGATGAGCAGTTCTTC.

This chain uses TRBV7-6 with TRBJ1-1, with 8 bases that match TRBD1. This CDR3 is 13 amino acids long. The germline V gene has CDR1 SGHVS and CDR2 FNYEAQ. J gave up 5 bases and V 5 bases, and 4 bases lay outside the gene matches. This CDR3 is CASSGQGGTEAFF. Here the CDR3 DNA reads TGTGCCAGCAGCGGACAGGGTGGGACTGAAGCTTTCTTT.

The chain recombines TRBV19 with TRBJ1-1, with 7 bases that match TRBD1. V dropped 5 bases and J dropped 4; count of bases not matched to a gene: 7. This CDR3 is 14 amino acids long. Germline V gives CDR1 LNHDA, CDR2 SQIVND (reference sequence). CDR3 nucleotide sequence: TGTGCCAGTAGTGGCGGGACAGCTCGCACTGAAGCTTTCTTT. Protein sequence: CASSGGTARTEAFF.

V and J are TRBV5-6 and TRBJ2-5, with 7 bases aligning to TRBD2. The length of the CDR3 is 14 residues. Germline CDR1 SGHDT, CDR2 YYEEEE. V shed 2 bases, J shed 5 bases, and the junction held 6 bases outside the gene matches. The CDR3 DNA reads TGTGCCAGCAGCTTAAGGGAGGGGATCGAGACCCAGTACTTC. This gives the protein CASSLREGIETQYF.

The CDR3, as DNA: TGTGCCAGCAGCGCCGGGACAGGGCGTTACGAGCAGTACTTC. Translating it yields CASSAGTGRYEQYF. The chain couples TRBV2 to TRBJ2-7; TRBD1 matches at 9 bases. The CDR3 runs to 14 residues. Germline loops: CDR1 SNHLY, CDR2 FYNNEI. The junction had 7 bases not matched to a gene; V was cut back by 6 bases and J by 4 bases.

The CDR3, as DNA: TGCGCCAGCCCCCCGGGACAGGGATCAAATGAGCAGTTCTTC. Its protein is CASPPGQGSNEQFF. V and J are TRBV23-1 and TRBJ2-1; the match to TRBD1 covers 9 bases. TRBV23-1 is an ORF for which the function is uncertain. The CDR3 has 14 residues. V lost 8 bases and J lost 7; bases outside the gene matches: 9.

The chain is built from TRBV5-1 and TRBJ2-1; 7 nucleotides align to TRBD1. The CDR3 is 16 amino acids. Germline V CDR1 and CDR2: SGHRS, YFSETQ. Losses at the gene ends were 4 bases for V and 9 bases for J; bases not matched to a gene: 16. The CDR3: CASSTGPGFSGGEQFF. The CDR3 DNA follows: TGCGCCAGCAGCACCGGACCGGGTTTTTCAGGGGGTGAGCAGTTCTTC.

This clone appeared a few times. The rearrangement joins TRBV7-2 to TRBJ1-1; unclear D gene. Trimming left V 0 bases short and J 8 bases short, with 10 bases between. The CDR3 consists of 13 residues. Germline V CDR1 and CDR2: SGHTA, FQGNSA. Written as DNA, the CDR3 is TGTGCCAGCAGCTTAGCGGAGGGTGCGGAAGCTTTCTTT. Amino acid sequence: CASSLAEGAEAFF.

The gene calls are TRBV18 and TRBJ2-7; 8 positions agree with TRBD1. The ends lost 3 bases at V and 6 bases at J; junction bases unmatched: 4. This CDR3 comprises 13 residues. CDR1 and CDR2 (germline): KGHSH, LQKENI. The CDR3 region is CASSPGQGGEQYF. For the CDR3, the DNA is TGTGCCAGCTCACCCGGACAGGGAGGCGAGCAGTACTTC. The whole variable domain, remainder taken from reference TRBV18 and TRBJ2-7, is NAGVMQNPRHLVRRRGQEARLRCSPMKGHSHVYWYRQLPEEGLKFMVYLQKENIIDESGMPKERFSAEFPKEGPSILRIQQVVRGDSAAYFCASSPGQGGEQYFGPGTRLTVT.

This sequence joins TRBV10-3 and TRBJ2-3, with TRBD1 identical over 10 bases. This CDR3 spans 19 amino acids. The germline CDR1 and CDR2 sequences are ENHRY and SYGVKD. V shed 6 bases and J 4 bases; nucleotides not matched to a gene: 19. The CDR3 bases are TGTGCCATCAGGGCCCTCCGGGACAGGGGAGGGCTTGGGTCAGATACGCAGTATTTT. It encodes CAIRALRDRGGLGSDTQYF.

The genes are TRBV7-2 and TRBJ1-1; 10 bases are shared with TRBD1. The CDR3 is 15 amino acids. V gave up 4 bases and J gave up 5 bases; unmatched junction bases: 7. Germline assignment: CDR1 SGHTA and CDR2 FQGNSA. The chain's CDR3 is CASSSRPGQGTEAFF. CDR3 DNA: TGTGCCAGCAGCTCTCGACCGGGACAGGGGACTGAAGCTTTCTTT. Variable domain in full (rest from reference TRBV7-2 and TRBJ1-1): GAGVSQSPSNKVTEKGKDVELRCDPISGHTALYWYRQSLGQGLEFLIYFQGNSAPDKSGLPSDRFSAERTGGSVSTLTIQRTQQEDSAVYLCASSSRPGQGTEAFFGQGTRLTVV.

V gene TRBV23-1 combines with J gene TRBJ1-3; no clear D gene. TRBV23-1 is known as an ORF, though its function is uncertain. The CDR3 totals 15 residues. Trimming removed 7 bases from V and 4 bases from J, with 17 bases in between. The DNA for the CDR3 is TGCGCCAGCACCGTCGCACAACCGAGGGGAAACACCATATATTTT. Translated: CASTVAQPRGNTIYF.

The CDR3 protein is CASSFRQGGEKLFF. In DNA, the CDR3 is TGTGCCAGCAGTTTTAGACAGGGTGGTGAAAAACTGTTTTTT. The V gene is TRBV28, the J gene TRBJ1-4, with 7 bases that match TRBD1. The germline V gene encodes CDR1 MDHEN and CDR2 SYDVKM. The CDR3 runs to 14 residues. V gave up 3 bases and J gave up 7 bases; unmatched junction bases: 5. Variable domain in full (rest from reference TRBV28 and TRBJ1-4): DVKVTQSSRYLVKRTGEKVFLECVQDMDHENMFWYRQDPGLGLRLIYFSYDVKMKEKGDIPEGYSVSREKKERFSLILESASTNQTSMYLCASSFRQGGEKLFFGSGTQLSVL.

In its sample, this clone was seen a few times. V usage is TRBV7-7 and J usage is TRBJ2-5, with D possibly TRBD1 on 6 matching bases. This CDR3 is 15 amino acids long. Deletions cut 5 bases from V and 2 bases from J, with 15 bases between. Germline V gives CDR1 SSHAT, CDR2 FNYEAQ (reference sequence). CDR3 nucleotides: TGTGCCAGCAGCCAGGTGGGGGCAGCGCAAGAGACCCAGTACTTC. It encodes CASSQVGAAQETQYF.

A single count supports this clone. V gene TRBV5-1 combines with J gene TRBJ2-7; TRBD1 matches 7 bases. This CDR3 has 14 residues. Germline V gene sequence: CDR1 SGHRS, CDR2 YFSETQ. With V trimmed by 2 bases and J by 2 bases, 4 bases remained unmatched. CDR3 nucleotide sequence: TGCGCCAGCAGCTTTTCCACAGGGGCCTACGAGCAGTACTTC. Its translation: CASSFSTGAYEQYF.

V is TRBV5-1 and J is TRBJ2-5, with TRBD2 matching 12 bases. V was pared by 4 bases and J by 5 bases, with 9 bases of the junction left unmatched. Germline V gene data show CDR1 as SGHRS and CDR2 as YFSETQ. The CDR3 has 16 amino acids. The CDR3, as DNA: TGCGCCAGCAGCCTCTCGCTAGCGGGAGGGTCTGAGACCCAGTACTTC. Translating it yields CASSLSLAGGSETQYF.

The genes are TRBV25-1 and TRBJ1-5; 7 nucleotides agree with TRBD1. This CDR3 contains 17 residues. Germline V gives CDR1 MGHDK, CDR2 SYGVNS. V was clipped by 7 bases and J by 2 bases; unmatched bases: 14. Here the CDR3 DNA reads TGTGCCAGCACCCCCCGGACAGGAGCCGGGGGCAATCAGCCCCAGCATTTT. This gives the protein CASTPRTGAGGNQPQHF.

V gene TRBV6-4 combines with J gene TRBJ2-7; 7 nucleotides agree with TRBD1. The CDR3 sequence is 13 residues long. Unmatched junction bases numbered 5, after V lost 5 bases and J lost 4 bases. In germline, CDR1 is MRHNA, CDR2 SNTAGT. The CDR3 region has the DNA TGTGCCAGCAGTCGAGAGACAGGGTACGAGCAGTACTTC. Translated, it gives CASSRETGYEQYF.

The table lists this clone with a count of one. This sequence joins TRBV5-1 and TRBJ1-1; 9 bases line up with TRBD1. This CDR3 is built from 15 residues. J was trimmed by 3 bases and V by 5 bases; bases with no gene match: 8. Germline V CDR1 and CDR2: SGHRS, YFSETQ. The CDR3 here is CASSLTGQGYTEAFF. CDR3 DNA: TGCGCCAGCAGTTTAACCGGACAGGGGTACACTGAAGCTTTCTTT.

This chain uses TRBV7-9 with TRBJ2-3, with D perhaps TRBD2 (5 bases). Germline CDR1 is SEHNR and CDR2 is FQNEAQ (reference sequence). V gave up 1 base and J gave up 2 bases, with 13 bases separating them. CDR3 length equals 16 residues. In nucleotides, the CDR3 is TGTGCCAGCAGCTTAGGTCTAGCAGACTACACAGATACGCAGTATTTT. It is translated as CASSLGLADYTDTQYF.

The CDR3 bases are TGCGCCAGCAGCTTGGCAGGGAGCACAGATACGCAGTATTTT. It yields the protein CASSLAGSTDTQYF. V gene TRBV5-1 combines with J gene TRBJ2-3; tentatively, D is TRBD1 (5 bases). CDR3 size: 14 residues. In germline, CDR1 is SGHRS, CDR2 YFSETQ. The V and J ends lost 0 bases and 0 bases respectively, with 5 bases between them.

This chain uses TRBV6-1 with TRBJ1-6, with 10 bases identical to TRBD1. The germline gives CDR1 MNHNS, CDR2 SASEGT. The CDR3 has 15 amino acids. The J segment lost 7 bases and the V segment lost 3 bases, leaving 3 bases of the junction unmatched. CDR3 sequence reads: CASSEWGQGNSPLHF. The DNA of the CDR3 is TGTGCCAGCAGTGAGTGGGGACAGGGGAATTCACCCCTCCACTTT.

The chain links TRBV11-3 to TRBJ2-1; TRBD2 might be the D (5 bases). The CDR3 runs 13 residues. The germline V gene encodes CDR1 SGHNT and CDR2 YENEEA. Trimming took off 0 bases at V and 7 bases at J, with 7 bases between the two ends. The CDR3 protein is CASSLDGNNEQFF. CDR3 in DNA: TGTGCCAGCAGCTTAGACGGGAATAATGAGCAGTTCTTC. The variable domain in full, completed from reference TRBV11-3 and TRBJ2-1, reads EAGVVQSPRYKIIEKKQPVAFWCNPISGHNTLYWYLQNLGQGPELLIRYENEEAVDDSQLPKDRFSAERLKGVDSTLKIQPAELGDSAVYLCASSLDGNNEQFFGPGTRLTVL.

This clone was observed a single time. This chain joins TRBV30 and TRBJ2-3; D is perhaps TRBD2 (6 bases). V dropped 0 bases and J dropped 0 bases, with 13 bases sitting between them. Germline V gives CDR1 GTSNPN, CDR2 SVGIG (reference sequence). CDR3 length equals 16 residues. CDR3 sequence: CAWSVLGGASTDTQYF. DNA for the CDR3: TGTGCCTGGAGTGTTCTTGGCGGGGCTAGCACAGATACGCAGTATTTT.

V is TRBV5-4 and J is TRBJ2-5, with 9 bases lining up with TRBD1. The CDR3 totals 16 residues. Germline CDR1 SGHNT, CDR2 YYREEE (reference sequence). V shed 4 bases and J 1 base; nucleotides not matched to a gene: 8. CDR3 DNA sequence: TGTGCCAGCAGCCCCGGAGGGGGACAGGGCCAAGAGACCCAGTACTTC. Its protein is CASSPGGGQGQETQYF.

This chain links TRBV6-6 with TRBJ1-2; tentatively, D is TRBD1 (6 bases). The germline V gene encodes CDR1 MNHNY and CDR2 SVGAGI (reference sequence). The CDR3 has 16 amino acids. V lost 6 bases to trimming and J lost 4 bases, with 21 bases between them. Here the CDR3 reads CASSPADLQGGYGYTF. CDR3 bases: TGTGCCAGCAGCCCGGCGGATTTACAAGGGGGCTATGGCTACACCTTC.

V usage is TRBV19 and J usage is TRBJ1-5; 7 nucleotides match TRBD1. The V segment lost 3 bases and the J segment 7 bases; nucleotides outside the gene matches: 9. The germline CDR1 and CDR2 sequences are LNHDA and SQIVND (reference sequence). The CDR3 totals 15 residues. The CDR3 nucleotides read TGTGCCAGTAGTATTGGGACAGAGAAGCTACAGCCCCAGCATTTT. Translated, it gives CASSIGTEKLQPQHF.